This T cell receptor beta chain was captured in a study of T cell responses to AZD1222 COVID-19 vaccine. Findings and caveats of the study: Most donors were white British, females outnumbered males, and clonal diversity was possibly underestimated. Baseline testing showed seropositivity in only a handful of AZD1222 recipients. The peak T cell response came first, and repertoires were sampled only after it.

This clone has only one observation. Its antigen remains unidentified. Profiling relied on immunoSEQ multiplex PCR, and the TCRdb table lists in-frame clones only, not all of them. The sample holds 150,000 to 200,000 clones; 94% are singletons and the top ten take 5.1%. Here the sequenced sample was peripheral blood, taken 28 days after the second AZD1222 dose. This receptor was taken from an adult who received the AZD1222 COVID-19 vaccine.

The CDR3 loop reads CASSLDRGGETQYF. For the CDR3, the DNA is TGTGCCAGTTCGTTGGACAGGGGAGGGGAGACCCAGTACTTC. J is TRBJ2-5 and V is TRBV19, with 9 bases lining up with TRBD1. Germline assignment: CDR1 LNHDA and CDR2 SQIVND (reference sequence). The CDR3 consists of 14 residues. V dropped 8 bases and J dropped 5; count of bases not matched to a gene: 9.